Below are 7 T cell receptor beta chains sequenced from a single sample in a study of blood T cell repertoires in COVID-19. Only in-frame clones appear in the TCRdb table, and some are missing; sequencing was by immunoSEQ multiplex PCR. The table lists some 270,000 clones, around 90% of them singletons, with around 2.1% in the top ten. The specimen was peripheral blood. These receptors all come from a man aged 50 to 59 with acute or convalescent COVID-19.

J is TRBJ2-1 and V is TRBV5-1, with 9 bases lining up with TRBD1. This CDR3 contains 15 residues. CDR1 and CDR2 from the germline V gene are SGHRS and YFSETQ. J lost 1 base, V lost 5 bases, and 4 bases had no gene match. The CDR3 region is CASRLTGGSYNEQFF. The DNA of the CDR3 is TGCGCCAGCAGACTGACAGGGGGGTCCTACAATGAGCAGTTCTTC.

The chain links TRBV18 to TRBJ1-3; TRBD1 agrees at 9 bases. The CDR3 consists of 15 residues. Germline CDR1 KGHSH, CDR2 LQKENI. The J segment lost 4 bases and the V segment lost 5 bases, leaving 6 bases of the junction unmatched. The CDR3 bases are TGTGCCAGCTCAACGGACAGGGGCCTCGGAAACACCATATATTTT. Residues: CASSTDRGLGNTIYF.

The V gene is TRBV24-1, the J gene TRBJ2-3, with 10 bases that match TRBD1. The V segment lost 3 bases and the J segment 4 bases; nucleotides outside the gene matches: 3. The CDR3 runs to 15 residues. Germline V gene lookup returns CDR1 KGHDR and CDR2 SFDVKD. The CDR3 protein is CATSDPGTGADTQYF. As DNA, the CDR3 is TGTGCCACCAGTGATCCCGGGACAGGGGCAGATACGCAGTATTTT.

The chain joins TRBV4-2 to TRBJ2-2; maybe TRBD1 (8 bases). CDR1 is LGHNA and CDR2 is YNFKEQ in the germline V gene. With 2 bases removed from V and 7 bases from J, the gap between germline ends came to 17 bases. CDR3 length: 16 amino acids. The CDR3 reads CASSQPDRGGGGELFF. In DNA form, the CDR3 reads TGTGCCAGCAGCCAACCCGACAGGGGAGGGGGCGGGGAGCTGTTTTTT.

This chain connects TRBV6-5 to TRBJ1-1; D possibly corresponds to TRBD1 (6 bases). CDR3 length: 14 amino acids. Trimming pared 6 bases from V and 11 bases from J, leaving 22 bases between. Germline V gene sequence: CDR1 MNHEY, CDR2 SVGAGI. The CDR3 DNA reads as TGTGCCAGCAGAGACGGGGGGCCCACCCGAGGGGCTTTCTTT. This codes for CASRDGGPTRGAFF.

This chain links TRBV29-1 with TRBJ1-1, with 9 bases identical to TRBD1. There are 13 residues in the CDR3. V lost 3 bases, J lost 8 bases, and 7 bases stayed unmatched. Germline V gene lookup returns CDR1 SQVTM and CDR2 ANQGSEA. CDR3 in amino acids: CSVETGTGREAFF. As DNA, the CDR3 is TGCAGCGTTGAGACCGGGACAGGGAGAGAAGCTTTCTTT.

The rearrangement links TRBV3-1 (or the pseudogene TRBV3-2) to TRBJ1-2; 11 nucleotides agree with TRBD1. CDR1 is LGHDT, CDR2 YNNKEL, per germline (reference sequence). This CDR3 has 16 amino acids. J lost 1 base, V lost 4 bases, and 5 bases had no gene match. The CDR3, as DNA: TGTGCCAGCAGCCCCGGGACAGGGGGGGTTAACTATGGCTACACCTTC. This sequence encodes CASSPGTGGVNYGYTF.